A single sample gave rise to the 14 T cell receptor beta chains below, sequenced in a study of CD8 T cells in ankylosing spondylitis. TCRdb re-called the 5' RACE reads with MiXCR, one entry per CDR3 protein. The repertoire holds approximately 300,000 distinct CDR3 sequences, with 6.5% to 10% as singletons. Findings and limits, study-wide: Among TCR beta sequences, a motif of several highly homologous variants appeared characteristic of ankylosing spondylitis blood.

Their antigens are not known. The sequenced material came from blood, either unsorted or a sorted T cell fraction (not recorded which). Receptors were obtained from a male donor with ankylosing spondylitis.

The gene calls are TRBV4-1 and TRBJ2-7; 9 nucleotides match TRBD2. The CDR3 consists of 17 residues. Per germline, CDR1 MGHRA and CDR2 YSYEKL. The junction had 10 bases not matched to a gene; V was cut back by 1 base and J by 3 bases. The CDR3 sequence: CASSQGTRLAERYEQYF. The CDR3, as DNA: TGCGCCAGCAGCCAAGGAACCAGACTAGCGGAGCGCTACGAGCAGTACTTC.

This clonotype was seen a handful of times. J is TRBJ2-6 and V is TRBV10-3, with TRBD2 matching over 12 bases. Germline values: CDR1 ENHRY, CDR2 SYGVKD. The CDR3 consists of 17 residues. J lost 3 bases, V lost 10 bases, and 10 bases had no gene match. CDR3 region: CATLAGGPVSGANVLTF. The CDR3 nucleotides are TGTGCCACCCTAGCGGGAGGGCCAGTAAGTGGGGCCAACGTCCTGACTTTC.

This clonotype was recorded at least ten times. The CDR3 sequence: CASRQGLADSTDTQYF. In DNA, the CDR3 is TGTGCCAGCAGGCAAGGACTAGCGGATAGCACAGATACGCAGTATTTT. The J gene is TRBJ2-3, the V gene TRBV11-2; TRBD2 matches 10 bases. The germline CDR1 and CDR2 sequences are SGHAT and FQNNGV. This CDR3 contains 16 residues. The V segment lost 6 bases and the J segment 0 bases; nucleotides outside the gene matches: 6.

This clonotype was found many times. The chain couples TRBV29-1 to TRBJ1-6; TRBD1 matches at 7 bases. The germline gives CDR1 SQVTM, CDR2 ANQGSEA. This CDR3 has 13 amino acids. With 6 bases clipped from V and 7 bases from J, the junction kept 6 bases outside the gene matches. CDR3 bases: TGCAGCGTGGGGGACAGCCGGAATTCACCCCTCCACTTT. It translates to CSVGDSRNSPLHF. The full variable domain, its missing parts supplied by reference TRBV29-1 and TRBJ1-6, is SAVISQKPSRDICQRGTSLTIQCQVDSQVTMMFWYRQQPGQSLTLIATANQGSEATYESGFVIDKFPISRPNLTFSTLTVSNMSPEDSSIYLCSVGDSRNSPLHFGNGTRLTVT.

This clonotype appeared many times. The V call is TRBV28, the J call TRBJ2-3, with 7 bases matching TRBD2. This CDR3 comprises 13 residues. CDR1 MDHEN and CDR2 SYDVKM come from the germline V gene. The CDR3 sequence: CGVGGGNTDTQYF. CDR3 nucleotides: TGTGGTGTGGGGGGAGGGAACACAGATACGCAGTATTTT.

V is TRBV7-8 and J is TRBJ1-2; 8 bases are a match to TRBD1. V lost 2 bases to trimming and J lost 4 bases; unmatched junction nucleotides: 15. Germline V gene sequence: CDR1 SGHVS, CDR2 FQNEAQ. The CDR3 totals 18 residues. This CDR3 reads CASSLPPPQGVGGYGYTF. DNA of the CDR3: TGTGCCAGCAGCTTACCCCCCCCACAGGGGGTGGGTGGCTATGGCTACACCTTC.

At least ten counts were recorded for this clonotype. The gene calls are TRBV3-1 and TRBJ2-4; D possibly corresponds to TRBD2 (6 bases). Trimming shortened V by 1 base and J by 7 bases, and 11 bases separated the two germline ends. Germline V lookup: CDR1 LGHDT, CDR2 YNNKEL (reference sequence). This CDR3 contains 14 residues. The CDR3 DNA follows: TGTGCCAGCAGCCAAGGCCCGGGGAGGAACATTCAGTACTTC. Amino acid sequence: CASSQGPGRNIQYF.

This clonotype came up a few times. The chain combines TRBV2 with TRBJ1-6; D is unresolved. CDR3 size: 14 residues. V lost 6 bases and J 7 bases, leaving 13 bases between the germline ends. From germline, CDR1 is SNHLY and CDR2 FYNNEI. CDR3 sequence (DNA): TGTGCCAGCAGGGCGCAGCCCTGGAATTCACCCCTCCACTTT. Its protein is CASRAQPWNSPLHF.

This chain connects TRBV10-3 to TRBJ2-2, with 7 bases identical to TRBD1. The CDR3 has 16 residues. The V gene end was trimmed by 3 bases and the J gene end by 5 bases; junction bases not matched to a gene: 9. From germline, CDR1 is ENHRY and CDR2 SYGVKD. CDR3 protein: CAISDFTGVGTGELFF. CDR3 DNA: TGTGCCATCAGTGACTTCACAGGGGTTGGGACCGGGGAGCTGTTTTTT.

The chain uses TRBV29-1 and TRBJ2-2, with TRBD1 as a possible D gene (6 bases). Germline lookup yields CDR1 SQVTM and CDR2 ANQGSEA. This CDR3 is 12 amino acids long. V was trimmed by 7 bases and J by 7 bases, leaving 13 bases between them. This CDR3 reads CSAYRVGGELFF. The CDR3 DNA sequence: TGCAGCGCCTACAGGGTGGGCGGGGAGCTGTTTTTT.

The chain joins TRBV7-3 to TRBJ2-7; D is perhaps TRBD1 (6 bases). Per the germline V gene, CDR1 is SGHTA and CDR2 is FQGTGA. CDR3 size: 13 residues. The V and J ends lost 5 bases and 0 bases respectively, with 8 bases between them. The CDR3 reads CASSEDSSYEQYF. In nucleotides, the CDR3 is TGTGCCAGCAGCGAGGACAGCTCCTACGAGCAGTACTTC.

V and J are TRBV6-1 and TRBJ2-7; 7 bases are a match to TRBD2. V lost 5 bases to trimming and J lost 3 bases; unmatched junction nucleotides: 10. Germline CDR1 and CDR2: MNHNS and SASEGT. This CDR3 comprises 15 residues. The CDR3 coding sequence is TGTGCCAGCAGTCTAGAGAGGGAGGGAGACTACGAGCAGTACTTC. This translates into CASSLEREGDYEQYF.

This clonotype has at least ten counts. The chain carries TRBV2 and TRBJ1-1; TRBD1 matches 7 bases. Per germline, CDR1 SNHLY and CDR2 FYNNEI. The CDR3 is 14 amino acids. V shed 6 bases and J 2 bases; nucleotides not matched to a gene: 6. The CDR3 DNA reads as TGTGCCAGCAGCGGGGACAGAGCCAACACTGAAGCTTTCTTT. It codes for CASSGDRANTEAFF. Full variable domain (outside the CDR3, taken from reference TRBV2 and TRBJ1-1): EPEVTQTPSHQVTQMGQEVILRCVPISNHLYFYWYRQILGQKVEFLVSFYNNEISEKSEIFDDQFSVERPDGSNFTLKIRSTKLEDSAMYFCASSGDRANTEAFFGQGTRLTVV.

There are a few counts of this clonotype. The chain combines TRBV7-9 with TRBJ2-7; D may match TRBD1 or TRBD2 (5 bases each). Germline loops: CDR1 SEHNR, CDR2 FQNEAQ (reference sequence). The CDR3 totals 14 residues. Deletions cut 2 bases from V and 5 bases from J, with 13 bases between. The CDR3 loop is CASSLLGVWDEQYF. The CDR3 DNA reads TGTGCCAGCAGCTTACTGGGGGTCTGGGACGAGCAGTACTTC.